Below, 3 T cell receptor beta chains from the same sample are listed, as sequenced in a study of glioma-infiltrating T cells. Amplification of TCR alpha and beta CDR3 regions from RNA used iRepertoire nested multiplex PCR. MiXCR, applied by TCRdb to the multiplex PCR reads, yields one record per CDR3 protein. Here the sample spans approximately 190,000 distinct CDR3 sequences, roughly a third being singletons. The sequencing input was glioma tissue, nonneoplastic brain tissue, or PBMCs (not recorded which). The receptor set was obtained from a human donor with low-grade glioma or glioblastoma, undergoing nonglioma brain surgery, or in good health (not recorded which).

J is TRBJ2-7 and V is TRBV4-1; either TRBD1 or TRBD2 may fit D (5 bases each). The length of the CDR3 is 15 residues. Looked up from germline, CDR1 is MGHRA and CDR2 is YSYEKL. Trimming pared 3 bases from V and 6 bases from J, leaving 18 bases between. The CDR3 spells CASSQTGTKGCEQYF. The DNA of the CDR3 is TGCGCCAGCAGCCAGACCGGGACCAAGGGCTGCGAGCAGTACTTC.

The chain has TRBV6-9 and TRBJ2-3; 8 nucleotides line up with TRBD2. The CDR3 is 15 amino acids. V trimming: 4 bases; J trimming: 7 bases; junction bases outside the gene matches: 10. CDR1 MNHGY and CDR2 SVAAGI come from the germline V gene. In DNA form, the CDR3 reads TGTGCCAGCAGTTGGACTAGCCGTCCCCCAAATACGCAGTATTTT. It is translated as CASSWTSRPPNTQYF.

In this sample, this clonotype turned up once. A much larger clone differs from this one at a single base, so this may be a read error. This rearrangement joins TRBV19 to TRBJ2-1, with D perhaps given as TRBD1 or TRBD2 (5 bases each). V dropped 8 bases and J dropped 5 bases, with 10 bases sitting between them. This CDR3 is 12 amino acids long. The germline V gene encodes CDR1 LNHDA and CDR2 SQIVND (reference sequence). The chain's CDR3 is CASARGHNEQFF. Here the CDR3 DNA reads TGTGCCAGTGCGAGGGGCCACAATGAGCAGTTCTTC.